This T cell receptor (beta chain) comes out of a study of early T cells in non-severe SARS-CoV-2 infection. The length of the CDR3 is 18 residues. V was clipped by 2 bases and J by 6 bases; unmatched bases: 11. Germline assignment: CDR1 LGHDT and CDR2 YNNKEL (reference sequence). Via MiXCR, TCRdb re-called the 5' RACE reads, giving one row per CDR3 protein. The sample has over 90,000 distinct CDR3 sequences; about an eighth are singletons. This clonotype appeared once. This specimen was whole blood, taken at baseline. The rearrangement uses TRBV3-1 and TRBJ2-1, with 12 bases aligning to TRBD1. This TCR was sampled from an adult who was a healthcare worker with PCR-confirmed SARS-CoV-2 infection or an uninfected control (not recorded which). The CDR3 protein is CASSQTTAGQGASNEQFF. The CDR3 nucleotides are TGTGCCAGCAGCCAAACCACGGCGGGACAGGGGGCCTCCAATGAGCAGTTCTTC.